A single sample gave rise to the 10 T cell receptor beta chains below, sequenced in a study of T cells in Graves' hyperthyroidism and ophthalmopathy. The CDR3 regions of TCR beta were amplified from RNA transcripts. Carried out on the TCR CDR3, a first-round RT-PCR used the HTBI primer set. MiXCR was run by TCRdb on the multiplex PCR reads, yielding one entry per CDR3 protein. The sample contains about 420,000 distinct CDR3 sequences, 15% to 19% of which appear only once. Sequences were obtained from blood. The receptors were sampled from a woman between 18 and 29 years old with Graves' hyperthyroidism.

The chain couples TRBV19 to TRBJ1-2; no firm D call. V dropped 6 bases and J dropped 6 bases, with 20 bases sitting between them. This CDR3 is built from 15 residues. Germline V gene lookup returns CDR1 LNHDA and CDR2 SQIVND (reference sequence). The CDR3 DNA follows: TGTGCCAGTAGCCCGGCCCATTATCTGAGGGATGGCTACACCTTC. Its translation: CASSPAHYLRDGYTF.

The V call is TRBV24-1, the J call TRBJ2-3; 11 bases align to TRBD2. The trim removed 4 bases at V and 0 bases at J, leaving 2 bases unmatched. The CDR3 is 16 residues long. Germline-derived CDR1 and CDR2 are KGHDR and SFDVKD. The CDR3 reads CATSDRTSGSTDTQYF. The CDR3 region has the DNA TGTGCCACCAGTGACAGGACTAGCGGGAGCACAGATACGCAGTATTTT.

This clonotype was detected only a few times. This rearrangement joins TRBV4-1 to TRBJ2-7; unclear D gene. The CDR3 is 16 amino acids. Germline CDR1 MGHRA, CDR2 YSYEKL. Trimming took 5 bases from V and 1 from J, leaving 18 bases between them. In nucleotides, the CDR3 is TGCGCCAGCAGCTCCGGTCGCCTGTTCGAGTCCTACGAGCAGTACTTC. The encoded protein is CASSSGRLFESYEQYF.

This clonotype has at least ten counts. This chain links TRBV7-9 with TRBJ2-1, with TRBD2 identical over 7 bases. V was pared by 5 bases and J by 4 bases, with 8 bases of the junction left unmatched. From germline, CDR1 is SEHNR and CDR2 FQNEAQ (reference sequence). The CDR3 has 15 residues. CDR3 sequence: CASSPMASGYNEQFF. The CDR3 DNA is TGTGCCAGCAGCCCCATGGCTAGCGGTTACAATGAGCAGTTCTTC.

The sample holds many counts of this clonotype. The chain recombines TRBV2 with TRBJ2-7; 9 bases match TRBD2. The ends lost 6 bases at V and 3 bases at J; junction bases unmatched: 3. Germline V CDR1 and CDR2: SNHLY, FYNNEI. The CDR3 has 13 residues. The CDR3 is CASRRGGSYEQYF. For the CDR3, the DNA is TGTGCCAGCAGGCGGGGGGGGAGCTACGAGCAGTACTTC.

V usage is TRBV3-1 and J usage is TRBJ2-6, with 12 bases identical to TRBD2. V lost 0 bases to trimming and J lost 1 base; unmatched junction nucleotides: 1. Germline CDR1 LGHDT, CDR2 YNNKEL (reference sequence). The CDR3 spans 18 residues. CDR3 amino acids: CASSQEGTSGSGANVLTF. In nucleotides, the CDR3 is TGTGCCAGCAGCCAAGAGGGGACTAGCGGGTCTGGGGCCAACGTCCTGACTTTC.

In this sample, this clonotype turned up a few times. The rearrangement uses TRBV9 and TRBJ2-1, with 9 nucleotides matching TRBD2. The CDR3 totals 14 residues. Germline V lookup: CDR1 SGDLS, CDR2 YYNGEE. V trimming: 5 bases; J trimming: 5 bases; junction bases outside the gene matches: 5. CDR3 bases: TGTGCCAGCAGTGATAGCGGGAGTCACAATGAGCAGTTCTTC. Its protein product is CASSDSGSHNEQFF.

This clonotype was found a few times. The J gene is TRBJ1-5, the V gene TRBV7-9; D is ambiguous. The CDR3 length is 13 residues. Trimming cost V 1 base and J 4 bases, with 5 bases left between them. CDR1 SEHNR and CDR2 FQNEAQ come from the germline V gene (reference sequence). The CDR3 region is CASSLGINQPQHF. DNA for the CDR3: TGTGCCAGCAGCTTAGGAATTAATCAGCCCCAGCATTTT. The entire variable domain, with the rest obtained from reference TRBV7-9 and TRBJ1-5, is as follows: DTGVSQNPRHKITKRGQNVTFRCDPISEHNRLYWYRQTLGQGPEFLTYFQNEAQLEKSRLLSDRFSAERPKGSFSTLEIQRTEQGDSAMYLCASSLGINQPQHFGDGTRLSIL.

This clonotype occurred many times. The chain is built from TRBV20-1 and TRBJ2-3; 10 bases agree with TRBD2. The ends lost 4 bases at V and 6 bases at J; junction bases unmatched: 10. The V gene's germline CDR1 is DFQATT and CDR2 SNEGSKA (reference sequence). CDR3 length: 15 amino acids. The CDR3 DNA is TGCAGTGCTAAAGTCCTAGCGGGGGCCCAGGATACGCAGTATTTT. Translated, it gives CSAKVLAGAQDTQYF.

This clonotype showed up just a few times. This chain connects TRBV7-2 to TRBJ1-5; 7 nucleotides line up with TRBD1. Germline V lookup: CDR1 SGHTA, CDR2 FQGNSA. The CDR3 covers 13 residues. Losses at the gene ends were 5 bases for V and 6 bases for J; bases not matched to a gene: 4. CDR3 protein: CASSPRGPQPQHF. In DNA, the CDR3 is TGTGCCAGCAGCCCTAGGGGGCCTCAGCCCCAGCATTTT.